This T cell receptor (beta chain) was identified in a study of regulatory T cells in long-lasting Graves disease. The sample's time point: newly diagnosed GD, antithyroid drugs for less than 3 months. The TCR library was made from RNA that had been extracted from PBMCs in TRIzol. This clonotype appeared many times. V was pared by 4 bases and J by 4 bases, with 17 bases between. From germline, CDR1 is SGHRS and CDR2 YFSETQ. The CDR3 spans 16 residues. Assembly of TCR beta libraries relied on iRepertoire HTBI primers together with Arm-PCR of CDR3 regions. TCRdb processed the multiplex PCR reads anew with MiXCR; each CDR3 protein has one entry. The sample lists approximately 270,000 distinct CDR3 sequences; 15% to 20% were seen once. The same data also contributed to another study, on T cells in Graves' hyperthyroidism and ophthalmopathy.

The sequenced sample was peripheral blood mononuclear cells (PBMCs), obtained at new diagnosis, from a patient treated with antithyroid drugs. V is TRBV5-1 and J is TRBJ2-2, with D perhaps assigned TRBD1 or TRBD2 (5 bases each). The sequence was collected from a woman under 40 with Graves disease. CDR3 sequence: CASSGTAGGGTGELFF. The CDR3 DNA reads TGCGCCAGCAGCGGGACCGCAGGTGGGGGCACCGGGGAGCTGTTTTTT.